The TCR beta chain described here comes from a study of blood T cell repertoires in COVID-19. V lost 4 bases and J lost 4, with 15 bases in between. Looked up from germline, CDR1 is SGHRS and CDR2 is YFSETQ. This CDR3 region has 14 residues. Using immunoSEQ multiplex PCR, the repertoire was profiled, and TCRdb retains in-frame clones only, with some absent. The sample includes about 210,000 clones, about 88% of them seen just once. What was sequenced was peripheral blood. This chain uses TRBV5-1 with TRBJ2-7, with unresolved D. The clonotype originates from a middle-aged man with acute or convalescent COVID-19. The DNA for the CDR3 is TGCGCCAGCAGCGTTCCGCGAACCCCTTACGAGCAGTACTTC. As protein: CASSVPRTPYEQYF. Complete variable domain (other parts from reference TRBV5-1 and TRBJ2-7): KAGVTQTPRYLIKTRGQQVTLSCSPISGHRSVSWYQQTPGQGLQFLFEYFSETQRNKGNFPGRFSGRQFSNSRSEMNVSTLELGDSALYLCASSVPRTPYEQYFGPGTRLTVT.